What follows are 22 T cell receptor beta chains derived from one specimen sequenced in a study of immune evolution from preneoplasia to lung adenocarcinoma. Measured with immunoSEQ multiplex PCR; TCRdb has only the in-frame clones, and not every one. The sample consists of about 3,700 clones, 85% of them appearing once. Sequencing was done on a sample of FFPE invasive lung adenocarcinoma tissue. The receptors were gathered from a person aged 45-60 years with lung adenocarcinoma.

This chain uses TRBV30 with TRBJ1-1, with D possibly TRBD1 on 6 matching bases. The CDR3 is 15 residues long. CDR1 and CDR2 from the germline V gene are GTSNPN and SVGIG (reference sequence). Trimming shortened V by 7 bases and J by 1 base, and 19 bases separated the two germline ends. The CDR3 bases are TGTGCCTTTCAGCCGGGGGGGCATCAGAACACTGAAGCTTTCTTT. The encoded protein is CAFQPGGHQNTEAFF.

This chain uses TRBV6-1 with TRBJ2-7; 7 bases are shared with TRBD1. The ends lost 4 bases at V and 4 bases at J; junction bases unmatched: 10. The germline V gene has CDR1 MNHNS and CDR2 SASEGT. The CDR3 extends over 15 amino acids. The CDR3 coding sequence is TGTGCCAGCAGTGCCTCTCAGGGGGTCCGGTACGAGCAGTACTTC. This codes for CASSASQGVRYEQYF.

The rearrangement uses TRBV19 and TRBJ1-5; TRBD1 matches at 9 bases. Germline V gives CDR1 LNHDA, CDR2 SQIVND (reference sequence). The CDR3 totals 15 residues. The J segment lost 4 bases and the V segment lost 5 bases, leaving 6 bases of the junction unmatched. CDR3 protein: CASSEDRGSNQPQHF. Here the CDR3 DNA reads TGTGCCAGTAGTGAGGACAGGGGAAGTAATCAGCCCCAGCATTTT.

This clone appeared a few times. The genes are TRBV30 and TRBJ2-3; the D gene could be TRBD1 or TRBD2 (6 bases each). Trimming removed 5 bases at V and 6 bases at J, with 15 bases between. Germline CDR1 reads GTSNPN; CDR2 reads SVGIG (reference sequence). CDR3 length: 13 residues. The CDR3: CAWERGRRDTQYF. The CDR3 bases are TGTGCCTGGGAAAGGGGGAGGAGGGATACGCAGTATTTT.

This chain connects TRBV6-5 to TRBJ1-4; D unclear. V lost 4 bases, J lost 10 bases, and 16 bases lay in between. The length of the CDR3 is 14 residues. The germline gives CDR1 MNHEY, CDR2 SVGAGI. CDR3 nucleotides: TGTGCCAGCAGTTTTTCGGGAGTGGAGGTAAAACTGTTTTTT. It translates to CASSFSGVEVKLFF.

The CDR3 bases are TGTGCCAGCAGCACAGACAGGGACAATTCACCCCTCCACTTT. Translating it yields CASSTDRDNSPLHF. The chain combines TRBV11-2 with TRBJ1-6; 7 bases are a match to TRBD1. The CDR3 loop spans 14 amino acids. Trimming removed 5 bases from V and 7 bases from J; junction bases left unmatched: 5. In germline, CDR1 is SGHAT, CDR2 FQNNGV.

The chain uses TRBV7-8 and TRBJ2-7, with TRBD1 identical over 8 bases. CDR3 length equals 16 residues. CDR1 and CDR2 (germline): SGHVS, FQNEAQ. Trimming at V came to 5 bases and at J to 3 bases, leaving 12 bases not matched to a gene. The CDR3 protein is CASSPAQGAGSYEQYF. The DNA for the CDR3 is TGTGCCAGCAGCCCGGCCCAGGGGGCGGGCAGCTACGAGCAGTACTTC.

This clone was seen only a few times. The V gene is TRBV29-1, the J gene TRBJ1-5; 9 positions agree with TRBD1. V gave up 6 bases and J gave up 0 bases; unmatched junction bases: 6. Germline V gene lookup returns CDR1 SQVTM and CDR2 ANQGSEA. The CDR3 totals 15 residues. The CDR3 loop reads CSVTTGGRSNQPQHF. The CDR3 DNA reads TGCAGCGTAACTACAGGGGGCCGTAGCAATCAGCCCCAGCATTTT.

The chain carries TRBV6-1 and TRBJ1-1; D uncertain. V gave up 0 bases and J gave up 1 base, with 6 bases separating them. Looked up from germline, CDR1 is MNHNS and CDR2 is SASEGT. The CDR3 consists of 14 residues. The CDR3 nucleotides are TGTGCCAGCAGTGAAGCCTGGTCGAACACTGAAGCTTTCTTT. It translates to CASSEAWSNTEAFF.

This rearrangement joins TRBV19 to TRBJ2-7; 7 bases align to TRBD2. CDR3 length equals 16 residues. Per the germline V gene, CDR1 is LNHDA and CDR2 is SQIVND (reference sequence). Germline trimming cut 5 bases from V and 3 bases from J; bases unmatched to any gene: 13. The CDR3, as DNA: TGTGCCAGTAGTCCCCTGAACGGGCGGGAGAACTACGAGCAGTACTTC. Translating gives CASSPLNGRENYEQYF.

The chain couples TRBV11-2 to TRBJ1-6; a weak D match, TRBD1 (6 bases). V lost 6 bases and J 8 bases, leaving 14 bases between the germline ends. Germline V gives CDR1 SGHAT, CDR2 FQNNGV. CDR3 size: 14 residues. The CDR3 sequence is CASSWRDKDSPLHF. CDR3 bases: TGTGCCAGCAGTTGGCGGGACAAAGATTCACCCCTCCACTTT.

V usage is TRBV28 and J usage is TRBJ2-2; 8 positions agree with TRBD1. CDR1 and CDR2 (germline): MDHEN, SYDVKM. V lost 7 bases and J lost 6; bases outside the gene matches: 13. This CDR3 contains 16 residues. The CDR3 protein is CASTPGGAGLAGELFF. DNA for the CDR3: TGTGCCAGCACCCCAGGGGGCGCAGGCTTGGCCGGGGAGCTGTTTTTT.

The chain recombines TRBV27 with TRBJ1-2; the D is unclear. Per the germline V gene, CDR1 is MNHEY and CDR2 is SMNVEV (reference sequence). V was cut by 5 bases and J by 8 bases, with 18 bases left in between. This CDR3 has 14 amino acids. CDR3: CASSHQSLAQGYTF. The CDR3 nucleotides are TGTGCCAGCAGTCATCAATCTCTTGCCCAAGGCTACACCTTC.

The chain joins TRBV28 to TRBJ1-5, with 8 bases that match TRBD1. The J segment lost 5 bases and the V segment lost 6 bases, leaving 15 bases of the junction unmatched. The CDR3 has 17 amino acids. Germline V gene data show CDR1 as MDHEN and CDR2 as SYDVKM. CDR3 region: CASSLGTGDWQDQPQHF. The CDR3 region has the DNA TGTGCCAGCAGCCTCGGGACAGGAGACTGGCAGGATCAGCCCCAGCATTTT.

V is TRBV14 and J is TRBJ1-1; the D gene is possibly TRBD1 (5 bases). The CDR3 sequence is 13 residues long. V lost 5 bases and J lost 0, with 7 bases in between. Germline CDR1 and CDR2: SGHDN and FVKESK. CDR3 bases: TGTGCCAGCAGCTTGACAGTGAACACTGAAGCTTTCTTT. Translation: CASSLTVNTEAFF.

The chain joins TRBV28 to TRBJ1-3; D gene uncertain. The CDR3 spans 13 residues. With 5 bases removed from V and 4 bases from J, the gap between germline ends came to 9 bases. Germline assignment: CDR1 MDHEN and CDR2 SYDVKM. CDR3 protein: CASSVILGNTIYF. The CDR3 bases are TGTGCCAGCAGTGTGATCCTAGGAAACACCATATATTTT.

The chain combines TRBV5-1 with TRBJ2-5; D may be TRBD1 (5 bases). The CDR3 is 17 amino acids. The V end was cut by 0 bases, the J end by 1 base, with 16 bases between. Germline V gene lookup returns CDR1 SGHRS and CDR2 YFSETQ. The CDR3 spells CASSLAGQGVTQETQYF. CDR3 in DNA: TGCGCCAGCAGCTTGGCAGGGCAGGGTGTCACCCAAGAGACCCAGTACTTC.

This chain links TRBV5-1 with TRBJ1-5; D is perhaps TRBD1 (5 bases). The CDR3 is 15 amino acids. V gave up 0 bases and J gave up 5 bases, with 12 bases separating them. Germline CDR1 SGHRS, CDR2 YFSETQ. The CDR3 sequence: CASSLDPGNYQPQHF. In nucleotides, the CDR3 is TGCGCCAGCAGCTTGGATCCAGGGAACTATCAGCCCCAGCATTTT.

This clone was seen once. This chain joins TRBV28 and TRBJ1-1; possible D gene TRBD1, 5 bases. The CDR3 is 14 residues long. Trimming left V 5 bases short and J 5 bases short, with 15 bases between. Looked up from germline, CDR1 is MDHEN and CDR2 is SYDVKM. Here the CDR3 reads CASSLTRGGTEAFF. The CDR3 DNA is TGTGCCAGCAGTCTGACCCGCGGGGGGACTGAAGCTTTCTTT.

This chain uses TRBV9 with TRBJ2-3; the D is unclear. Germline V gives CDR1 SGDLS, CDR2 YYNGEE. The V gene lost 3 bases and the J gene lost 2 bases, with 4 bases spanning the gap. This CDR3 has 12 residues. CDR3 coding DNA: TGTGCCAGCAGCGGGAACACAGATACGCAGTATTTT. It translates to CASSGNTDTQYF.

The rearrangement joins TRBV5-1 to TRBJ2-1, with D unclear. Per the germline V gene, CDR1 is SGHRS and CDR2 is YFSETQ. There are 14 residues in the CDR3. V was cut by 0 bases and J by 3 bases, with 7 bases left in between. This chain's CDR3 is CASSLAGVYNEQFF. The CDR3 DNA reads TGCGCCAGCAGCTTGGCAGGAGTCTACAATGAGCAGTTCTTC. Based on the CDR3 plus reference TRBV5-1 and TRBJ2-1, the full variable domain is KAGVTQTPRYLIKTRGQQVTLSCSPISGHRSVSWYQQTPGQGLQFLFEYFSETQRNKGNFPGRFSGRQFSNSRSEMNVSTLELGDSALYLCASSLAGVYNEQFFGPGTRLTVL.

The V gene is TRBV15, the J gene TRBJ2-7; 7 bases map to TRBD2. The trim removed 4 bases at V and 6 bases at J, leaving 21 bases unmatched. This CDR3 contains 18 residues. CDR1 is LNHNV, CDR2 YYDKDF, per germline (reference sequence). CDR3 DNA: TGTGCCACCAGCACCTTGGGGGGGGGAGCGGGAAGAATACGCGAGCAGTACTTC. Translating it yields CATSTLGGGAGRIREQYF.